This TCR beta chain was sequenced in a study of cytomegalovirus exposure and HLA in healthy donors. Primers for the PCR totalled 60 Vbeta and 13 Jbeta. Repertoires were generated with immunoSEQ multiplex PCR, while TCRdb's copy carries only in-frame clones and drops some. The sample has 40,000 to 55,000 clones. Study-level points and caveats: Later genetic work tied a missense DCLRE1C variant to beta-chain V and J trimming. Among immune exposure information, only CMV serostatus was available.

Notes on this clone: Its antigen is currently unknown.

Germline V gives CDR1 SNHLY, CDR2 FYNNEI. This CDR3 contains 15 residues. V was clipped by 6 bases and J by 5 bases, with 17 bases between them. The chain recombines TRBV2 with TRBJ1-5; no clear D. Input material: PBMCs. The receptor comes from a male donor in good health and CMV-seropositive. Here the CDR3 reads CASREEGRVDQPQHF. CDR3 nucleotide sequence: TGTGCCAGCAGGGAGGAAGGTAGGGTTGATCAGCCCCAGCATTTT.